The table lists the clone carrying this TCR beta chain with a few counts. Its antigen is as yet unknown. The data derive from a study of immune cell composition in non-small cell lung cancer. Study findings and constraints: Lung adenocarcinomas had lower top 10 clone scores and clonality than squamous tumours. Tumour TCR-beta clonality was not significantly tied to smoking pack-years. Tumour-associated clones >0.5% occurred in under 40% of adenocarcinomas, less than 80% of squamous.

Deletions cut 2 bases from V and 1 base from J, with 12 bases between. CDR1 SGHRS and CDR2 YFSETQ come from the germline V gene. This CDR3 spans 15 amino acids. TCRdb keeps only in-frame clones here, not all; method: immunoSEQ multiplex PCR. The table shows some 6,600 clones, with roughly 80% occurring only once. The sequence came from a human donor with non-small cell lung cancer. The gene calls are TRBV5-1 and TRBJ1-1; tentatively, D is TRBD1 (5 bases). Sequences were obtained from lung tumor tissue. In nucleotides, the CDR3 is TGCGCCAGCAGCTTAAGACGCGGACAGAACACTGAAGCTTTCTTT. It translates to CASSLRRGQNTEAFF.